Listed below are T cell receptor beta chains from one sample, sequenced in a study of T cell repertoires in cytomegalovirus infection. TCRdb reprocessed the reads with MiXCR, giving one entry per CDR3 protein. The table lists around 450,000 distinct CDR3 sequences, 11% of them singletons. The sample taken for sequencing was PBMCs. The source of these receptors is a human donor in good health (CMV status not recorded). Some clones in this sample may be carry-over from other donors' samples. Both conserved end residues are part of each CDR3. Each record gives: clone size, V gene, J gene, D gene, CDR3 protein, CDR3 DNA. A D gene is named only where the DNA matches it firmly. A clone size is listed for some rows: how often the clone was seen (once, few, many), or a class if it is expanded.

.	TRBV20-1	TRBJ2-5	TRBD1	CSASGQVQETQYF	TGCAGTGCAAGTGGACAGGTTCAAGAGACCCAGTACTTC
many	TRBV10-3	TRBJ2-3	TRBD2	CAISESGSGSIFTQYF	TGTGCCATCAGTGAGTCGGGTAGCGGGAGTATTTTTACGCAGTATTTT
many	TRBV7-8	TRBJ1-4	.	CASSLGAGGEKLFF	TGTGCCAGCAGCTTAGGGGCGGGGGGTGAAAAACTGTTTTTT
few	TRBV27	TRBJ2-3	.	CASSLLGGGDFTDTQYF	TGTGCCAGCAGTTTGCTGGGTGGTGGTGATTTCACAGATACGCAGTATTTT
many	TRBV28	TRBJ2-3	TRBD2	CASEGLAGGHSSTDTQYF	TGTGCCAGCGAGGGACTAGCGGGAGGTCACTCTAGCACAGATACGCAGTATTTT
many	TRBV12-3/TRBV12-4	TRBJ2-1	TRBD1	CASSLNQQGADEQFF	TGTGCCAGCAGTTTAAACCAACAGGGGGCGGATGAGCAGTTCTTC
many	TRBV7-2	TRBJ2-3	.	CASSPLGPDTQYF	TGTGCCAGCAGCCCACTTGGGCCAGATACGCAGTATTTT
many	TRBV25-1	TRBJ1-1	.	CASSERRDTEAFF	TGTGCCAGCAGTGAAAGAAGGGACACTGAAGCTTTCTTT
many	TRBV28	TRBJ1-5	.	CASSTRTVGPNQPQHF	TGTGCCAGCAGTACCCGGACAGTCGGACCAAATCAGCCCCAGCATTTT
many	TRBV7-3	TRBJ2-2	.	CASSVQGPPANTGELFF	TGTGCCAGCAGCGTCCAGGGGCCTCCCGCGAACACCGGGGAGCTGTTTTTT
many	TRBV6-5	TRBJ1-2	.	CASSPDANYGYTF	TGTGCCAGCAGTCCGGATGCTAACTATGGCTACACCTTC
many	TRBV12-3/TRBV12-4	TRBJ1-1	.	CASRPTGYGNTEAFF	TGTGCCAGCAGGCCAACCGGTTATGGGAACACTGAAGCTTTCTTT
many	TRBV7-8	TRBJ2-7	.	CASSLVLYEQYF	TGTGCCAGCAGCCTGGTCCTATACGAGCAGTACTTC
many	TRBV27	TRBJ2-7	.	CASSLQQGPHEQYF	TGTGCCAGCAGTTTACAACAGGGCCCCCACGAGCAGTACTTC
many	TRBV2	TRBJ1-1	TRBD1	CASRDEGGKNTEAFF	TGTGCCAGCAGAGATGAAGGGGGCAAGAACACTGAAGCTTTCTTT
few	TRBV4-1	TRBJ1-2	TRBD1	CASSQDGQGAVGYTF	TGCGCCAGCAGCCAAGATGGGCAGGGGGCGGTCGGCTACACCTTC
many	TRBV5-1	TRBJ2-6	.	CASSPFGVRSGANVLTF	TGCGCCAGCAGCCCTTTTGGGGTTCGATCTGGGGCCAACGTCCTGACTTTC
many	TRBV12-5	TRBJ2-3	TRBD1	CASAGTGYSTDTQYF	TGTGCTAGTGCCGGGACAGGGTATAGCACAGATACGCAGTATTTT
many	TRBV6-5	TRBJ2-1	.	CASSYSDWGPYNEQFF	TGTGCCAGCAGTTACTCGGATTGGGGGCCATACAATGAGCAGTTCTTC
many	TRBV11-2	TRBJ2-1	TRBD2	CASRNSGRGGGRYNEQFF	TGTGCCAGCAGGAACAGCGGGAGGGGTGGCGGACGCTACAATGAGCAGTTCTTC
few	TRBV25-1	TRBJ2-3	.	CASSDAAGRILSTDTQYF	TGTGCCAGCAGTGACGCGGCGGGTCGGATTCTTAGCACAGATACGCAGTATTTT
once	TRBV14	TRBJ1-2	.	CASSPLLEIGHYGYTF	TGTGCCAGCAGCCCGCTCCTAGAAATTGGTCACTATGGCTACACCTTC